A single sample gave rise to the 19 T cell receptor beta chains below, sequenced in a study of control samples from healthy donors and cancer patients. This table comes from immunoSEQ multiplex PCR, and its TCRdb copy is limited to in-frame clones, with some not included. The table has about 250,000 clones, more than 65% seen once; the top ten hold roughly 14%. Specimen: PBMCs. These receptors were taken from a woman in her sixties with lung cancer.

This chain uses TRBV6-5 with TRBJ1-3, with D perhaps TRBD1 (5 bases). This CDR3 has 14 amino acids. V lost 8 bases and J lost 5, with 16 bases in between. Germline values: CDR1 MNHEY, CDR2 SVGAGI. The chain's CDR3 is CASSRGVSRNTIYF. DNA for the CDR3: TGTGCCAGCTCCCGGGGGGTGTCCCGAAACACCATATATTTT.

This clone was counted a single time. This sequence joins TRBV6-5 and TRBJ2-7; 8 positions agree with TRBD1. Germline V CDR1 and CDR2: MNHEY, SVGAGI. Trimming took 11 bases from V and 4 from J; bases not matched to a gene: 7. The CDR3 has 12 amino acids. The CDR3 sequence is CAGGQGAYEQYF. In DNA, the CDR3 is TGTGCCGGCGGGCAGGGGGCTTACGAGCAGTACTTC.

The chain is built from TRBV9 and TRBJ2-1, with a possible D match to TRBD1 (6 bases). The CDR3 runs to 15 residues. Trimming removed 2 bases at V and 9 bases at J, with 18 bases between. Per the germline V gene, CDR1 is SGDLS and CDR2 is YYNGEE. The CDR3 region is CASSVGTGPIGEQFF. CDR3 in DNA: TGTGCCAGCAGCGTGGGCACAGGGCCGATTGGTGAGCAGTTCTTC.

This clone was found a few times. This chain links TRBV28 with TRBJ2-3; the match to TRBD2 covers 12 bases. Germline V gene lookup returns CDR1 MDHEN and CDR2 SYDVKM. The CDR3 totals 17 residues. V shed 2 bases, J shed 1 base, and the junction held 4 bases outside the gene matches. CDR3 nucleotides: TGTGCCAGCAGTTTAGGGACTAGCGGGCTGGGCACAGATACGCAGTATTTT. It translates to CASSLGTSGLGTDTQYF.

The chain links TRBV11-2 to TRBJ2-2, with 9 bases lining up with TRBD2. In germline, CDR1 is SGHAT, CDR2 FQNNGV. The CDR3 spans 15 residues. V trimming: 3 bases; J trimming: 5 bases; junction bases outside the gene matches: 4. The DNA for the CDR3 is TGTGCCAGCAGCTTCGGGACTAGCCTAACCGGGGAGCTGTTTTTT. Translated: CASSFGTSLTGELFF.

The chain joins TRBV5-4 to TRBJ2-5; D assignment may be TRBD1 or TRBD2 (5 bases each). The germline CDR1 and CDR2 sequences are SGHNT and YYREEE (reference sequence). V was trimmed by 7 bases and J by 5 bases, leaving 21 bases between them. This CDR3 contains 15 residues. CDR3: CASRLRDLNSETQYF. The CDR3 DNA follows: TGTGCCAGCCGTTTACGGGACCTAAATTCGGAGACCCAGTACTTC.

DNA for the CDR3: TGTGCCAGCAGCCACCCGGTAAACACTGAAGCTTTCTTT. It translates to CASSHPVNTEAFF. V is TRBV3-1 (or the pseudogene TRBV3-2) and J is TRBJ1-1; D remains ambiguous. In germline, CDR1 is LGHDT, CDR2 YNNKEL (reference sequence). CDR3 length: 13 residues. The ends were cut back, 3 bases at V and 2 bases at J, with 7 bases in the middle.

The chain has TRBV18 and TRBJ1-2; 10 nucleotides match TRBD1. CDR1 is KGHSH, CDR2 LQKENI, per germline. The V segment lost 2 bases and the J segment 6 bases; nucleotides outside the gene matches: 6. The length of the CDR3 is 15 residues. CDR3 protein: CASSPTGTGADGYTF. The DNA for the CDR3 is TGTGCCAGCTCACCAACCGGGACAGGGGCCGATGGCTACACCTTC.

This clone showed up just once. The chain couples TRBV5-1 to TRBJ2-7; D unclear. The CDR3 length is 13 residues. The germline gives CDR1 SGHRS, CDR2 YFSETQ. V lost 2 bases and J 3 bases, leaving 9 bases between the germline ends. Written as DNA, the CDR3 is TGCGCCAGCAGCTTTTCCCCCGGCTACGAGCAGTACTTC. Translating gives CASSFSPGYEQYF.

This chain links TRBV5-4 with TRBJ2-7, with D perhaps matching TRBD2 (6 bases). This CDR3 is built from 15 residues. CDR1 SGHNT and CDR2 YYREEE come from the germline V gene (reference sequence). The V and J ends lost 0 bases and 3 bases respectively, with 13 bases between them. CDR3 residues: CASSLGGEMSYEQYF. CDR3 DNA sequence: TGTGCCAGCAGCTTGGGCGGGGAGATGAGCTACGAGCAGTACTTC.

The rearrangement links TRBV14 to TRBJ1-1, with 7 bases matching TRBD1. This CDR3 has 16 amino acids. J was trimmed by 2 bases and V by 2 bases; bases with no gene match: 8. Germline V gene data show CDR1 as SGHDN and CDR2 as FVKESK. CDR3 residues: CASSQHLGQINTEAFF. As DNA, the CDR3 is TGTGCCAGCAGCCAACACCTGGGACAGATCAACACTGAAGCTTTCTTT.

V usage is TRBV19 and J usage is TRBJ1-2, with D unclear. Per the germline V gene, CDR1 is LNHDA and CDR2 is SQIVND (reference sequence). This CDR3 has 14 amino acids. Trimming took off 3 bases at V and 4 bases at J, with 12 bases between the two ends. The CDR3 DNA reads as TGTGCCAGTAGTATGCCGGGGAGATCCTATGGCTACACCTTC. It is translated as CASSMPGRSYGYTF.

The chain recombines TRBV7-9 with TRBJ2-7; a weak D match, TRBD2 (7 bases). CDR1 and CDR2 from the germline V gene are SEHNR and FQNEAQ (reference sequence). CDR3 length: 15 residues. Trimming cost V 1 base and J 3 bases, with 13 bases left between them. The CDR3 coding sequence is TGTGCCAGCAGCTTAGGCGCGGGGGACATCTACGAGCAGTACTTC. Amino acids: CASSLGAGDIYEQYF.

V gene TRBV7-8 combines with J gene TRBJ1-2; D is undetermined. The CDR3 length is 12 residues. Trimming removed 8 bases from V and 3 bases from J, with 10 bases in between. Germline V gene lookup returns CDR1 SGHVS and CDR2 FQNEAQ. This CDR3 reads CASGLGDYGYTF. CDR3 DNA: TGTGCCAGCGGACTTGGAGACTATGGCTACACCTTC.

J is TRBJ2-5 and V is TRBV6-5; weak D call: TRBD2 (6 bases). The V gene's germline CDR1 is MNHEY and CDR2 SVGAGI. This CDR3 spans 15 amino acids. V lost 0 bases and J lost 5, with 13 bases in between. CDR3 nucleotide sequence: TGTGCCAGCAGTTACTCGGCGGGAAGACTGGAGACCCAGTACTTC. It encodes CASSYSAGRLETQYF.

This chain joins TRBV4-1 and TRBJ2-5; 7 bases fit TRBD2. The CDR3 has 14 amino acids. Trimming removed 4 bases from V and 5 bases from J; junction bases left unmatched: 7. Germline V gene lookup returns CDR1 MGHRA and CDR2 YSYEKL. The CDR3 coding sequence is TGCGCCAGCAGCCCGGGGAGGGCCGGCGAGACCCAGTACTTC. It is translated as CASSPGRAGETQYF.

This clone was detected only a few times. The chain joins TRBV2 to TRBJ2-5; weak D call: TRBD1 (5 bases). The V end lost 6 bases, the J end lost 5 bases, and 10 bases lay between the germline ends. Germline assignment: CDR1 SNHLY and CDR2 FYNNEI. The length of the CDR3 is 12 residues. The chain's CDR3 is CASSRVLETQYF. The DNA of the CDR3 is TGTGCCAGCAGCAGGGTTTTGGAGACCCAGTACTTC.

This chain connects TRBV2 to TRBJ1-4; no reliable D call. This CDR3 is built from 10 residues. Trimming stripped 8 bases from V and 4 bases from J, with 2 bases between. Germline lookup yields CDR1 SNHLY and CDR2 FYNNEI. The CDR3: CASLNEKLFF. In DNA, the CDR3 is TGTGCCAGCCTTAATGAAAAACTGTTTTTT.

As DNA, the CDR3 is TGTGCCATCAGTGATGGGACCTCAGGAAACACCATATATTTT. It is translated as CAISDGTSGNTIYF. The chain is built from TRBV10-3 and TRBJ1-3; weak D call: TRBD1 (5 bases). The CDR3 totals 14 residues. V dropped 3 bases and J dropped 4 bases, with 10 bases sitting between them. Looked up from germline, CDR1 is ENHRY and CDR2 is SYGVKD.